Sequencing of this T cell receptor (beta chain) was carried out in a study of T cells in localized non-small cell lung cancer. Points from the study as a whole: Adjacent lung was found to contain a median around 56 of the top 100 tumor clones.

Comment on this clone: Its antigen is not identified.

Generated by immunoSEQ multiplex PCR, the TCRdb table keeps only in-frame clones and is missing some. Here the sample spans about 52,000 clones, 85% to 90% being singletons. V lost 1 base and J 2 bases, leaving 7 bases between the germline ends. This CDR3 has 14 amino acids. Looked up from germline, CDR1 is SEHNR and CDR2 is FQNEAQ (reference sequence). This sequence originates from a female donor with stage II lung adenocarcinoma. The gene calls are TRBV7-9 and TRBJ2-3, with D unresolved. Sequenced material: PBMCs, taken before any cancer treatment. The CDR3 nucleotides read TGTGCCAGCAGCTTAGTAATTGACACAGATACGCAGTATTTT. Its translation: CASSLVIDTDTQYF.